The T cell receptor beta chain described here comes from a study of identical twins. General study results and limits: Those out-of-frame alpha sequences shared by twins showed an excess of low generation probability. Sharing of beta out-of-frame sequences by twins showed a weaker excess.

A universal primer site arose from template switching, and cDNA bore unique molecular identifiers. TCRdb reprocessed the 5' RACE reads via MiXCR and lists one record per CDR3 protein. The sample lists roughly 1.6 million distinct CDR3 sequences, 32% occurring once. Concerning this clonotype itself: Its target is not known.

The donors were all healthy and Caucasian. The clonotype originates from a newborn girl in good health. Sequencing was performed on cord blood.

In DNA form, the CDR3 reads TGTGCCAGCAGCTTAAAATATGCGGACTTTTTTAGCACAGATACGCAGTATTTT. Translation gives CASSLKYADFFSTDTQYF. The chain employs TRBV7-2 and TRBJ2-3; D might be TRBD2 (5 bases). The CDR3 spans 18 residues. V was clipped by 2 bases and J by 0 bases, with 18 bases between them. Germline loops: CDR1 SGHTA, CDR2 FQGNSA.